The rows below give T cell receptor beta chains drawn from one sample of a study of early T cells in non-severe SARS-CoV-2 infection. TCRdb itself ran the 5' RACE reads through MiXCR, one entry per CDR3 protein. The profile covers 32,000 or so distinct CDR3 sequences, with less than 6.5% appearing a single time and roughly 5.7% taken by the ten largest. The sequencing sample was made of whole blood. The receptors derive from an adult who was a healthcare worker with PCR-confirmed SARS-CoV-2 infection or an uninfected control (not recorded which). Both conserved end residues are part of each CDR3. D genes are given only for firm matches. Only part of the rows carry a size: once, few, many, or a class if the clone is expanded.

>.|TRBV4-1|TRBJ1-2|.
CASSQERSRANGYTF
TGCGCCAGCAGCCAAGAAAGGTCCAGGGCGAATGGCTACACCTTC
>few|TRBV29-1|TRBJ1-5|TRBD1
CSVRGQGDQPQHF
TGCAGCGTGAGGGGACAGGGAGATCAGCCCCAGCATTTT
>many|TRBV5-4|TRBJ2-5|.
CASGTDQETQYF
TGTGCCAGCGGGACGGATCAAGAGACCCAGTACTTC
>many|TRBV27|TRBJ2-5|TRBD2
CASRKTSGAMHGETQYF
TGTGCCAGCAGGAAGACTAGCGGGGCGATGCATGGGGAGACCCAGTACTTC
>many|TRBV20-1|TRBJ2-7|.
CSARRRGLNWGHEQYF
TGCAGTGCTAGGCGGCGGGGGCTCAACTGGGGTCACGAGCAGTACTTC
>medium-sized|TRBV7-9|TRBJ2-3|.
CALGFGDTQYF
TGTGCTTTGGGGTTTGGGGATACGCAGTATTTT
>many|TRBV4-3|TRBJ2-5|.
CASSQVRARAVTQYF
TGCGCCAGCAGCCAAGTAAGGGCGAGGGCGGTGACCCAGTACTTC
>.|TRBV5-1|TRBJ1-6|TRBD1
CASSLGQGAPVSPLHF
TGCGCCAGCAGCTTGGGACAGGGGGCGCCGGTGTCACCCCTCCACTTT
>few|TRBV28|TRBJ1-1|.
CASKENTEAFF
TGTGCCAGCAAGGAGAACACTGAAGCTTTCTTT
>medium-sized|TRBV2|TRBJ1-1|TRBD1
CASSLRRQGHTEAFF
TGTGCCAGCAGTCTCAGACGACAGGGGCACACTGAAGCTTTCTTT
>.|TRBV12-2|TRBJ1-4|.
CASRPRNRGVNEKLFF
TGTGCAAGTCGCCCGCGGAACAGGGGAGTTAATGAAAAACTGTTTTTT
>.|TRBV7-2|TRBJ1-2|.
CASSPRGGGSNYGYTF
TGTGCCAGCAGCCCACGAGGGGGGGGCAGTAACTATGGCTACACCTTC
>many|TRBV5-4|TRBJ2-7|TRBD1
CASSRGQGGWRDEQYF
TGTGCCAGCAGCCGGGGACAGGGGGGGTGGCGTGACGAGCAGTACTTC
>.|TRBV7-3|TRBJ2-2|.
CASSLIGGMNTGELFF
TGTGCCAGCAGCCTCATAGGGGGGATGAACACCGGGGAGCTGTTTTTT
>few|TRBV27|TRBJ2-7|.
CASSLSTSGEQYF
TGTGCCAGCAGTTTATCGACTTCGGGGGAGCAGTACTTC
>.|TRBV3-1|TRBJ1-1|.
CASSTPIPLGTEAFF
TGTGCCAGCAGCACCCCTATACCGCTTGGGACTGAAGCTTTCTTT
>many|TRBV30|TRBJ2-5|TRBD2
CAWSVQVGLAETQYF
TGTGCCTGGAGTGTACAAGTCGGACTAGCAGAGACCCAGTACTTC
>many|TRBV7-2|TRBJ1-1|.
CASSLQSMNTEAFF
TGTGCCAGCAGCTTACAGAGCATGAACACTGAAGCTTTCTTT
>.|TRBV13|TRBJ2-3|.
CASSLVPGRGDSTDTQYF
TGTGCCAGCAGCTTAGTCCCGGGGCGAGGTGATAGCACAGATACGCAGTATTTT
>few|TRBV7-9|TRBJ1-6|TRBD1
CASSLALPDRADSPLHF
TGTGCCAGCAGCTTAGCGCTCCCGGACAGGGCGGATTCACCCCTCCACTTT
>once|TRBV10-3|TRBJ2-3|TRBD2
CAISGTSGGTDTQYF
TGTGCCATCAGTGGGACTAGCGGGGGCACAGATACGCAGTATTTT
>many|TRBV4-3|TRBJ2-7|.
CASSQANQEISYEQYF
TGCGCCAGCAGCCAGGCTAATCAAGAAATATCCTACGAGCAGTACTTC
>many|TRBV4-3|TRBJ2-3|.
CASSDLPAGQPYF
TGCGCCAGCAGCGACCTTCCCGCGGGACAGCCGTATTTT
>many|TRBV4-3|TRBJ1-1|.
CASSQDNDWSTEAFF
TGCGCCAGCAGCCAAGATAACGACTGGAGCACTGAAGCTTTCTTT
>few|TRBV18|TRBJ1-3|.
CVSSPDTSSGNTIYF
TGTGTCAGCTCACCGGACACCTCCTCTGGAAACACCATATATTTT
>few|TRBV2|TRBJ2-7|.
CASSDEGTLYEQYF
TGTGCCAGCAGTGACGAGGGGACCTTATACGAGCAGTACTTC
>few|TRBV3-1|TRBJ2-1|TRBD2
CAASLAGGLDEQFF
TGTGCCGCCTCGTTAGCGGGGGGGCTTGATGAGCAGTTCTTC
>many|TRBV6-5|TRBJ2-7|TRBD2
CASSYPSGGAAEQYF
TGTGCCAGCAGTTACCCTAGCGGGGGGGCGGCCGAGCAGTACTTC
>many|TRBV4-3|TRBJ2-7|.
CASSQVYMETYEQYF
TGCGCCAGCAGCCAAGTGTATATGGAAACCTACGAGCAGTACTTC
>many|TRBV13|TRBJ2-1|.
CASSLWDEQFF
TGTGCCAGCAGCTTATGGGACGAGCAGTTCTTC